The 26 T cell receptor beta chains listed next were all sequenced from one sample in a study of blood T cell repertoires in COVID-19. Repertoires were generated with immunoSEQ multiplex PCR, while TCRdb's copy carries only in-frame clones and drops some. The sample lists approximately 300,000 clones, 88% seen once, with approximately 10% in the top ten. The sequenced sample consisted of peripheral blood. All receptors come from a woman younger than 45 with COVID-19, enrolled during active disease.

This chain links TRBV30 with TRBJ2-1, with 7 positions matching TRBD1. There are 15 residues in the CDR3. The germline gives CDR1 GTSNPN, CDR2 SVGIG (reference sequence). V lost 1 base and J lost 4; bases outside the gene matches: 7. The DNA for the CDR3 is TGTGCCTGGAGTGCGAACAGGGGTCATTACAATGAGCAGTTCTTC. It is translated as CAWSANRGHYNEQFF. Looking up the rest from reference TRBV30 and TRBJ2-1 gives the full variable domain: SQTIHQWPATLVQPVGSPLSLECTVEGTSNPNLYWYRQAAGRGLQLLFYSVGIGQISSEVPQNLSASRPQDRQFILSSKKLLLSDSGFYLCAWSANRGHYNEQFFGPGTRLTVL.

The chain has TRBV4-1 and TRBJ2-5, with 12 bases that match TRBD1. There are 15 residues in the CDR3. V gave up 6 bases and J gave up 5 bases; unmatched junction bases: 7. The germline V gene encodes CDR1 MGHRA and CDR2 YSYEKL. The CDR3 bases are TGCGCCAGCAGTAGAGGGACAGGGGGCGCCGAGACCCAGTACTTC. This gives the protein CASSRGTGGAETQYF.

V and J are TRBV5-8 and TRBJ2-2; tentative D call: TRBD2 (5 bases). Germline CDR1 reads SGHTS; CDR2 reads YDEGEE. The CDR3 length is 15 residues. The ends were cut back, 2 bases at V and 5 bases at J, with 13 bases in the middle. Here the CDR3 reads CASSFREKRTGELFF. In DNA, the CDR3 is TGTGCCAGCAGCTTCCGGGAAAAGAGGACCGGGGAGCTGTTTTTT.

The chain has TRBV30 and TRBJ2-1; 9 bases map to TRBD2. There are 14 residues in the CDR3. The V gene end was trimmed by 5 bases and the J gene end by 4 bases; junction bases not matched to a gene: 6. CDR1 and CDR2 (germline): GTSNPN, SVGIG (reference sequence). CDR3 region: CAWDSGSPYNEQFF. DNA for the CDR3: TGTGCCTGGGATAGCGGGAGTCCTTACAATGAGCAGTTCTTC.

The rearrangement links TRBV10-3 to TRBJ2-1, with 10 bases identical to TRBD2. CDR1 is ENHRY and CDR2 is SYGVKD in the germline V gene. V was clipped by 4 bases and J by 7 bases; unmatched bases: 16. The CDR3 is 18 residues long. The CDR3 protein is CAISGGREREGRTNEQFF. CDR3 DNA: TGTGCCATCAGTGGGGGTCGGGAGCGGGAGGGCAGGACGAATGAGCAGTTCTTC.

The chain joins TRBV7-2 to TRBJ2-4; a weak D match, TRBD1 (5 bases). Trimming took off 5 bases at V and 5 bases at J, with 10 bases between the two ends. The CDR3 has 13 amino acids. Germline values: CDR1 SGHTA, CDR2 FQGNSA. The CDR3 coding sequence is TGTGCCAGCAGCCAGGGTGGGGAAAACATTCAGTACTTC. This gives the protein CASSQGGENIQYF.

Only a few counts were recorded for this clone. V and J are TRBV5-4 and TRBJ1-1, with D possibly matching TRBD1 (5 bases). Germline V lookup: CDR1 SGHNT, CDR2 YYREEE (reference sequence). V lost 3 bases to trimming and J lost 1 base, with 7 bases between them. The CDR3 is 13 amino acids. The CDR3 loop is CASSSTENTEAFF. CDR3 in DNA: TGTGCCAGCAGCTCGACAGAGAACACTGAAGCTTTCTTT.

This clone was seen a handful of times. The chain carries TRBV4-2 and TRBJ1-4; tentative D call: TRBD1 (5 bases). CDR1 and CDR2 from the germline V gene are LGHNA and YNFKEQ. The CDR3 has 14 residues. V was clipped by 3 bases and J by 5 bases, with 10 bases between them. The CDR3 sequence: CASSQKGLNEKLFF. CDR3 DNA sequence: TGTGCCAGCAGCCAGAAGGGACTGAATGAAAAACTGTTTTTT.

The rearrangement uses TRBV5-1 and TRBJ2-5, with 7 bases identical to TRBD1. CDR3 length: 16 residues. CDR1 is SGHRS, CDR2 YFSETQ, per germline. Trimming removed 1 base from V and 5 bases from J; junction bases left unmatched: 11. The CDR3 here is CASSLPSGQRGETQYF. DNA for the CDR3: TGCGCCAGCAGCTTGCCCTCGGGACAGAGGGGGGAGACCCAGTACTTC.

The CDR3 bases are TGTGCCAGCAGCTTAGATCCGGACTGGACTACAGATACGCAGTATTTT. It is translated as CASSLDPDWTTDTQYF. The J gene is TRBJ2-3, the V gene TRBV7-9, with a possible D match to TRBD2 (5 bases). Between the trimmed V and J ends, which lost 1 base and 3 bases, there was a span of 14 bases. The CDR3 sequence is 16 residues long. Germline CDR1 is SEHNR and CDR2 is FQNEAQ (reference sequence).

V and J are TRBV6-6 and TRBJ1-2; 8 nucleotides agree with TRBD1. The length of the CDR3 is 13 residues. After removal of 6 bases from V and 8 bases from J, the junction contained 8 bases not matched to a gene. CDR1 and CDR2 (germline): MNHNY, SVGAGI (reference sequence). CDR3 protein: CASRLGQGNGYTF. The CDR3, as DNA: TGTGCCAGCAGGCTCGGACAGGGCAACGGCTACACCTTC.

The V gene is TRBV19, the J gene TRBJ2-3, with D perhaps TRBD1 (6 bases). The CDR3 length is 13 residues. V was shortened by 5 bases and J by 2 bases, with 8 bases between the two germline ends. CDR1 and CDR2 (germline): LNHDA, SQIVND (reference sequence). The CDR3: CASSWDNTDTQYF. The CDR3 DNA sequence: TGTGCCAGTAGTTGGGACAACACAGATACGCAGTATTTT.

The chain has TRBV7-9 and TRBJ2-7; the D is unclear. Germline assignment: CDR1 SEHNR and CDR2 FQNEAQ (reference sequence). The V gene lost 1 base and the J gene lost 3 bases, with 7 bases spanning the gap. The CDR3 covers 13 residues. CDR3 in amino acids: CASSLGNGYEQYF. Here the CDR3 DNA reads TGTGCCAGCAGCTTAGGAAACGGCTACGAGCAGTACTTC.

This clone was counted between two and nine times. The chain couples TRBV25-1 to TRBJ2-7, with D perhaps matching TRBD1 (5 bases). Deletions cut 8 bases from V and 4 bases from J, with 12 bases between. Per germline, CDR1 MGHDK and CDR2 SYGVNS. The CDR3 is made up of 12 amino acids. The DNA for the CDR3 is TGTGCCAGCGAAAGGCAGGGATACGAGCAGTACTTC. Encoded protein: CASERQGYEQYF.

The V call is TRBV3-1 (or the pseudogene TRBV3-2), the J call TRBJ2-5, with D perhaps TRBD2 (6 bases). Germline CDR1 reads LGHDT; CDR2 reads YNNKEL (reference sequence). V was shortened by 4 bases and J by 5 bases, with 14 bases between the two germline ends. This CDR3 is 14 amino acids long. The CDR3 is CASSPRLVGETQYF. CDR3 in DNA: TGTGCCAGCAGCCCGAGACTAGTCGGGGAGACCCAGTACTTC.

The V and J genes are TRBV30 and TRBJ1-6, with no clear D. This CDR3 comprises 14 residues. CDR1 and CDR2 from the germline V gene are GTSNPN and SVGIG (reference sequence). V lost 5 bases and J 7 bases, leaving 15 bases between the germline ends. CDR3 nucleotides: TGTGCCTGGGATTCGACCGGGATCAATTCACCCCTCCACTTT. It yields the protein CAWDSTGINSPLHF.

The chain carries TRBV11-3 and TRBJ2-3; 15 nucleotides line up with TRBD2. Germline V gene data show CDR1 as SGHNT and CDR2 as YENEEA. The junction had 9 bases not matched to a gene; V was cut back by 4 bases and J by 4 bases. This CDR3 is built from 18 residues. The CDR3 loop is CASSSGLAGGWEADTQYF. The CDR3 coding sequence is TGTGCCAGCAGCTCGGGACTAGCGGGAGGTTGGGAGGCAGATACGCAGTATTTT.

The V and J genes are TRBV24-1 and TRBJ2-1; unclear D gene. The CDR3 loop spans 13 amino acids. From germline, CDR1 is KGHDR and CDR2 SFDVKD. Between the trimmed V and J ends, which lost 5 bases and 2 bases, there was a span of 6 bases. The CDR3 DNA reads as TGTGCCACCAGTGGCCTAGCCTACAATGAGCAGTTCTTC. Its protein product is CATSGLAYNEQFF.

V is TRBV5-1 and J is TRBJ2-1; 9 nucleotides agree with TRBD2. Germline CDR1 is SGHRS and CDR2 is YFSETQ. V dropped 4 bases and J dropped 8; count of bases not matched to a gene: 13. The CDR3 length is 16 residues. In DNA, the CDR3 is TGCGCCAGCAGCCCCGGCGGGGCGGGAGGGGACCATGAGCAGTTCTTC. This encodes CASSPGGAGGDHEQFF. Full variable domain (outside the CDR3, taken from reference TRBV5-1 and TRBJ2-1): KAGVTQTPRYLIKTRGQQVTLSCSPISGHRSVSWYQQTPGQGLQFLFEYFSETQRNKGNFPGRFSGRQFSNSRSEMNVSTLELGDSALYLCASSPGGAGGDHEQFFGPGTRLTVL.

CDR3 protein: CASGLDYEQYF. The CDR3 bases are TGTGCCAGCGGCCTTGATTACGAGCAGTACTTC. The chain is built from TRBV5-5 and TRBJ2-7; D uncertain. V lost 7 bases to trimming and J lost 4 bases, with 9 bases between them. The CDR3 consists of 11 residues. Germline V gene data show CDR1 as SGHKS and CDR2 as YYEKEE (reference sequence).

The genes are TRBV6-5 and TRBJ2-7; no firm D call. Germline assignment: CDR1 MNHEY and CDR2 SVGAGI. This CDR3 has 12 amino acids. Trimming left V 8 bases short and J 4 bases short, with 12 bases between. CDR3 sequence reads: CASERTGYEQYF. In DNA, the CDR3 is TGTGCCAGCGAGCGAACGGGTTACGAGCAGTACTTC.

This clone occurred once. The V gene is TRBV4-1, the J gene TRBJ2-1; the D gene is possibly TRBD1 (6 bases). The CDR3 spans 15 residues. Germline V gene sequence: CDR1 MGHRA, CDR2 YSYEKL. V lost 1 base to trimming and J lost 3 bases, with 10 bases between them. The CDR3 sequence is CASSQAADSYNEQFF. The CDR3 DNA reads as TGCGCCAGCAGCCAAGCCGCGGACAGCTACAATGAGCAGTTCTTC.

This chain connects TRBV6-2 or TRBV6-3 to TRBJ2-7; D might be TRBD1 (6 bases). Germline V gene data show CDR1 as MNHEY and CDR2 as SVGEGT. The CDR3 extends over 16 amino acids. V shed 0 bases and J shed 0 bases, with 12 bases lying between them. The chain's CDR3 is CASSYSKTGLSYEQYF. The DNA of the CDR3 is TGTGCCAGCAGTTACTCGAAGACAGGCCTCTCCTACGAGCAGTACTTC.

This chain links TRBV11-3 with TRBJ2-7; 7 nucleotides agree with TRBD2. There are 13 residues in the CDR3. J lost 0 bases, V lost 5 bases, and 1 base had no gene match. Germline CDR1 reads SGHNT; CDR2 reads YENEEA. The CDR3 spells CASSAGVSYEQYF. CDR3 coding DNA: TGTGCCAGCAGCGCGGGAGTCTCCTACGAGCAGTACTTC.

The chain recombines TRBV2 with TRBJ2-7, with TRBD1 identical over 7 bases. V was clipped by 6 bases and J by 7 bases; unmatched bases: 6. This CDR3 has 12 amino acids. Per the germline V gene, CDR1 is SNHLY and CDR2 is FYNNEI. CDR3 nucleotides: TGTGCCAGCAGGATTACAGGGGTAGAGCAGTACTTC. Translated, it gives CASRITGVEQYF.

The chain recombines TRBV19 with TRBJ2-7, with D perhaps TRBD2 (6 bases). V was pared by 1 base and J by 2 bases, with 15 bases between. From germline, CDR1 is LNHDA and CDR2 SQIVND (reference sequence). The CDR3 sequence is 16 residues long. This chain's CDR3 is CASSIAPGGEPYEQYF. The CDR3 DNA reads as TGTGCCAGTAGTATAGCCCCTGGAGGGGAACCCTACGAGCAGTACTTC. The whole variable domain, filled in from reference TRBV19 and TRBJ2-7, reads DGGITQSPKYLFRKEGQNVTLSCEQNLNHDAMYWYRQDPGQGLRLIYYSQIVNDFQKGDIAEGYSVSREKKESFPLTVTSAQKNPTAFYLCASSIAPGGEPYEQYFGPGTRLTVT.